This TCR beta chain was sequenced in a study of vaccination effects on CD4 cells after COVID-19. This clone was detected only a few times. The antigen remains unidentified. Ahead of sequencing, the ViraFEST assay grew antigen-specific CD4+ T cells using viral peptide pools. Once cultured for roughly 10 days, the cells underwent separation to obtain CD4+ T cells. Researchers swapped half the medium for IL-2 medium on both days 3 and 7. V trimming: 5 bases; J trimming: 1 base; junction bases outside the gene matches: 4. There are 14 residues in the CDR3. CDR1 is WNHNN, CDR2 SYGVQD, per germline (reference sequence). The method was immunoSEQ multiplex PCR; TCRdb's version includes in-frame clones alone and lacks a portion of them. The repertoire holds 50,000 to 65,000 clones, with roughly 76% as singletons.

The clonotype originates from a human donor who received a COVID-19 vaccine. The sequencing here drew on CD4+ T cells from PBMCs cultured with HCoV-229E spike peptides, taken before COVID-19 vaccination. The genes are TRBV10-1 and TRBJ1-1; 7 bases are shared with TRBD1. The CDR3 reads CASSPGTANTEAFF. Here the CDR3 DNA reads TGCGCCAGCAGTCCCGGGACAGCGAACACTGAAGCTTTCTTT.